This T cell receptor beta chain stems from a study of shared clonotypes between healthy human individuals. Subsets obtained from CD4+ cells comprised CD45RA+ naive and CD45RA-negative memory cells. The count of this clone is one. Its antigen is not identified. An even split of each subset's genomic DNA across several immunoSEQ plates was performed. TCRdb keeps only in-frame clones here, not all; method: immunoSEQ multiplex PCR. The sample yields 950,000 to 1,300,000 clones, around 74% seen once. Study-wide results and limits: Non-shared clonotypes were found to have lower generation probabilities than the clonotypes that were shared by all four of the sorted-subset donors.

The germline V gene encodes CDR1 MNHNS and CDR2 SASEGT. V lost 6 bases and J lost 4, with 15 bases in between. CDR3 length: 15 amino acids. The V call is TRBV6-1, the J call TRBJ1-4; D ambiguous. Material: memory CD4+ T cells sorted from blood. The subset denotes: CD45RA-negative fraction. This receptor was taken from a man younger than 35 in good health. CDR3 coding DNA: TGTGCCAGCAGGACCCCGGGGTATATTAATGAAAAACTGTTTTTT. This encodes CASRTPGYINEKLFF.